A single sample gave rise to the 24 T cell receptor beta chains below, sequenced in a study of beta chain features in type 1 diabetes. The sequenced template was cDNA made from the entire isolated RNA. Assay used: immunoSEQ multiplex PCR; TCRdb lists only in-frame clones, some missing. The repertoire has about 900,000 clones, 15% to 20% of them found once; the top ten carry 0.023%. Sequencing was performed on naive CD4+ T cells from blood. All receptors derive from a woman under 30 in good health.

The chain carries TRBV6-6 and TRBJ2-1, with 9 bases fitting TRBD1. Unmatched junction bases numbered 6, after V lost 4 bases and J lost 5 bases. Germline loops: CDR1 MNHNY, CDR2 SVGAGI (reference sequence). There are 15 residues in the CDR3. The CDR3 DNA reads TGTGCCAGCAGTTGGACAGGGGTTCACGACAATGAGCAGTTCTTC. It specifies CASSWTGVHDNEQFF.

This chain connects TRBV28 to TRBJ2-5; D might be TRBD2 (5 bases). CDR1 is MDHEN, CDR2 SYDVKM, per germline. The CDR3 contains 13 residues. Between the trimmed V and J ends, which lost 4 bases and 3 bases, there was a span of 9 bases. The CDR3 region has the DNA TGTGCCAGCAGTTCGGGGATCAAAGAGACCCAGTACTTC. Translation: CASSSGIKETQYF.

V and J are TRBV7-2 and TRBJ2-5; possibly TRBD1 for D (7 bases). The CDR3 has 15 residues. V dropped 1 base and J dropped 5 bases, with 14 bases sitting between them. CDR1 and CDR2 (germline): SGHTA, FQGNSA. CDR3 loop: CASSLVGRGAETQYF. In DNA form, the CDR3 reads TGTGCCAGCAGCTTAGTGGGCAGGGGGGCGGAGACCCAGTACTTC.

The chain has TRBV6-6 and TRBJ2-1, with D possibly matching TRBD1 (5 bases). Germline V gene lookup returns CDR1 MNHNY and CDR2 SVGAGI (reference sequence). The V end was cut by 10 bases, the J end by 5 bases, with 9 bases between. This CDR3 has 11 residues. The CDR3 coding sequence is TGTGCCACGCAGGGTAACAATGAGCAGTTCTTC. Residues: CATQGNNEQFF.

This chain links TRBV14 with TRBJ2-1; 10 bases line up with TRBD2. The ends lost 1 base at V and 12 bases at J; junction bases unmatched: 18. CDR3 length: 18 amino acids. From germline, CDR1 is SGHDN and CDR2 FVKESK. The CDR3 loop reads CASSQALTSGLEKGGQFF. Written as DNA, the CDR3 is TGTGCCAGCAGCCAAGCCCTGACTAGCGGGTTAGAAAAGGGCGGGCAGTTCTTC.

This clone was counted only a few times. DNA for the CDR3: TGTGCCAGCAGCTTAGCAGCCACAGGGTCGGGGAACATTCAGTACTTC. It translates to CASSLAATGSGNIQYF. This sequence joins TRBV11-2 and TRBJ2-4, with a tentative D call TRBD1 (6 bases). The length of the CDR3 is 16 residues. Germline V gives CDR1 SGHAT, CDR2 FQNNGV. Deletions cut 1 base from V and 7 bases from J, with 17 bases between.

The chain employs TRBV28 and TRBJ2-7; TRBD2 matches 8 bases. This CDR3 contains 15 residues. J lost 2 bases, V lost 6 bases, and 9 bases had no gene match. Germline CDR1 and CDR2: MDHEN and SYDVKM. CDR3 DNA: TGTGCCAGCAGGAAGAGCGGGAGTGCTGCCTACGAGCAGTACTTC. Its translation: CASRKSGSAAYEQYF. The entire variable domain, with the rest obtained from reference TRBV28 and TRBJ2-7, is as follows: DVKVTQSSRYLVKRTGEKVFLECVQDMDHENMFWYRQDPGLGLRLIYFSYDVKMKEKGDIPEGYSVSREKKERFSLILESASTNQTSMYLCASRKSGSAAYEQYFGPGTRLTVT.

V gene TRBV21-1 combines with J gene TRBJ2-7. TRBV21-1 constitutes a pseudogene. This CDR3 has 13 amino acids. DNA of the CDR3: TGTGCCAGGGGCCCCTCGTGGGGCTACGAGCAGTACTTC. As protein: CARGPSWGYEQYF.

The V call is TRBV5-1, the J call TRBJ1-5; D uncertain. The CDR3 runs 14 residues. In germline, CDR1 is SGHRS, CDR2 YFSETQ. V lost 0 bases to trimming and J lost 4 bases, with 8 bases between them. As DNA, the CDR3 is TGCGCCAGCAGCTTGGCCTCTGGGAATCAGCCCCAGCATTTT. Amino acids: CASSLASGNQPQHF. Based on the CDR3 plus reference TRBV5-1 and TRBJ1-5, the full variable domain is KAGVTQTPRYLIKTRGQQVTLSCSPISGHRSVSWYQQTPGQGLQFLFEYFSETQRNKGNFPGRFSGRQFSNSRSEMNVSTLELGDSALYLCASSLASGNQPQHFGDGTRLSIL.

Note on this clone: This same CDR3 is encoded by further DNA sequences in the sample. The chain combines TRBV5-1 with TRBJ2-7; 10 bases match TRBD1. The CDR3 is 15 amino acids. Germline V gives CDR1 SGHRS, CDR2 YFSETQ. V dropped 0 bases and J dropped 4; count of bases not matched to a gene: 4. The CDR3 DNA follows: TGCGCCAGCAGCTTGGGACAGGGGGCCACTTACGAGCAGTACTTC. It translates to CASSLGQGATYEQYF.

The rearrangement links TRBV7-3 to TRBJ1-2; a weak D match, TRBD1 (5 bases). CDR1 is SGHTA, CDR2 FQGTGA, per germline. With 5 bases removed from V and 4 bases from J, the gap between germline ends came to 11 bases. CDR3 length equals 13 residues. CDR3 nucleotide sequence: TGTGCCAGCAGCCCGGGGACCAGCTATGGCTACACCTTC. This translates into CASSPGTSYGYTF.

The CDR3, as DNA: TGTGCCAGCAGCAACCCCAACAGGAGGAGCTCCTACGAGCAGTACTTC. Translation gives CASSNPNRRSSYEQYF. This rearrangement joins TRBV21-1 to TRBJ2-7. TRBV21-1 is a pseudogene. CDR3 length equals 16 residues.

As DNA, the CDR3 is TGTGCCAGCCGGGGAACTAGCGGGAGGGTGGGTGAGCAGTTCTTC. Its translation: CASRGTSGRVGEQFF. The chain has TRBV19 and TRBJ2-1, with 13 bases that match TRBD2. With V trimmed by 9 bases and J by 9 bases, 11 bases remained unmatched. The CDR3 runs to 15 residues. From germline, CDR1 is LNHDA and CDR2 SQIVND (reference sequence).

The rearrangement links TRBV19 to TRBJ2-1; 11 positions match TRBD1. Trimming took 5 bases from V and 3 from J; bases not matched to a gene: 3. Germline V lookup: CDR1 LNHDA, CDR2 SQIVND (reference sequence). The CDR3 spans 15 residues. The CDR3: CASSLGQGVYNEQFF. The CDR3 bases are TGTGCCAGTAGTTTGGGACAGGGGGTCTACAATGAGCAGTTCTTC.

This clone was detected a few times. This chain joins TRBV7-2 and TRBJ2-2; D is ambiguous. V dropped 0 bases and J dropped 6 bases, with 14 bases sitting between them. The CDR3 is made up of 16 amino acids. CDR1 is SGHTA, CDR2 FQGNSA, per germline. The CDR3 DNA reads as TGTGCCAGCAGCTTAGCGGTTGGCCCGGCGGCCGGGGAGCTGTTTTTT. The encoded protein is CASSLAVGPAAGELFF.

This chain connects TRBV28 to TRBJ2-2; D not certain. The CDR3 runs 13 residues. Germline assignment: CDR1 MDHEN and CDR2 SYDVKM. The germline V and J ends were trimmed by 7 bases and 2 bases, with 8 bases remaining between them. The CDR3 DNA reads TGTGCCAGCACCTTTCTAAACACCGGGGAGCTGTTTTTT. Translated, it gives CASTFLNTGELFF.

The J gene is TRBJ2-7, the V gene TRBV28; D is perhaps TRBD2 (6 bases). Per germline, CDR1 MDHEN and CDR2 SYDVKM. The CDR3 is 14 residues long. V dropped 4 bases and J dropped 2 bases, with 12 bases sitting between them. CDR3 region: CASSSPGLTYEQYF. CDR3 in DNA: TGTGCCAGCAGTTCGCCGGGACTGACCTACGAGCAGTACTTC. The variable domain in full, completed from reference TRBV28 and TRBJ2-7, reads DVKVTQSSRYLVKRTGEKVFLECVQDMDHENMFWYRQDPGLGLRLIYFSYDVKMKEKGDIPEGYSVSREKKERFSLILESASTNQTSMYLCASSSPGLTYEQYFGPGTRLTVT.

The chain couples TRBV6-5 to TRBJ2-1; a weak D match, TRBD1 (6 bases). V lost 4 bases and J 3 bases, leaving 7 bases between the germline ends. The germline V gene has CDR1 MNHEY and CDR2 SVGAGI. The CDR3 is made up of 13 amino acids. CDR3 residues: CASSLQGYNEQFF. CDR3 in DNA: TGTGCCAGCAGTTTACAGGGCTACAATGAGCAGTTCTTC.

This sequence joins TRBV4-2 and TRBJ2-3, with 9 bases that match TRBD2. V was pared by 5 bases and J by 4 bases, with 7 bases of the junction left unmatched. This CDR3 contains 15 residues. The germline V gene has CDR1 LGHNA and CDR2 YNFKEQ. The CDR3 DNA reads as TGTGCCAGCAGCAGTAAGCGGGAGGTCCCAGATACGCAGTATTTT. Its translation is CASSSKREVPDTQYF.

The rearrangement joins TRBV5-1 to TRBJ2-7, with 9 bases aligning to TRBD2. The CDR3 covers 13 residues. Germline V gives CDR1 SGHRS, CDR2 YFSETQ. With V trimmed by 7 bases and J by 2 bases, 4 bases remained unmatched. CDR3 amino acids: CASLAGETYEQYF. DNA of the CDR3: TGCGCCAGCTTAGCGGGAGAGACCTACGAGCAGTACTTC.

V usage is TRBV9 and J usage is TRBJ1-1; 7 nucleotides line up with TRBD1. V lost 0 bases to trimming and J lost 1 base; unmatched junction nucleotides: 6. The length of the CDR3 is 16 residues. Germline-derived CDR1 and CDR2 are SGDLS and YYNGEE. The CDR3 sequence: CASSVGPGQPNTEAFF. DNA for the CDR3: TGTGCCAGCAGCGTAGGGCCGGGACAGCCGAACACTGAAGCTTTCTTT.

This clone was seen a handful of times. V usage is TRBV5-8 and J usage is TRBJ2-1; TRBD2 matches 8 bases. The V segment lost 3 bases and the J segment 7 bases; nucleotides outside the gene matches: 9. The CDR3 sequence is 15 residues long. Germline values: CDR1 SGHTS, CDR2 YDEGEE. CDR3 DNA sequence: TGTGCCAGCAGCTCAGCCGGGACTAGGACAAATGAGCAGTTCTTC. It specifies CASSSAGTRTNEQFF.

Turning to this clone: The same CDR3 arises from other DNA sequences in this sample as well. The chain links TRBV6-5 to TRBJ2-5, with 8 bases that match TRBD1. The CDR3 length is 13 residues. Germline V gene sequence: CDR1 MNHEY, CDR2 SVGAGI. V lost 6 bases to trimming and J lost 2 bases; unmatched junction nucleotides: 2. CDR3 in DNA: TGTGCCAGCAGAGGGACAGGACAAGAGACCCAGTACTTC. This gives the protein CASRGTGQETQYF.

CDR3 bases: TGTGCCAGCAGTACGAGCGGGAGTGATCGGTGGGAGCAGTTCTTC. Protein: CASSTSGSDRWEQFF. This chain links TRBV28 with TRBJ2-1; 8 nucleotides align to TRBD2. After removal of 5 bases from V and 10 bases from J, the junction contained 13 bases not matched to a gene. The germline gives CDR1 MDHEN, CDR2 SYDVKM. The CDR3 extends over 15 amino acids.